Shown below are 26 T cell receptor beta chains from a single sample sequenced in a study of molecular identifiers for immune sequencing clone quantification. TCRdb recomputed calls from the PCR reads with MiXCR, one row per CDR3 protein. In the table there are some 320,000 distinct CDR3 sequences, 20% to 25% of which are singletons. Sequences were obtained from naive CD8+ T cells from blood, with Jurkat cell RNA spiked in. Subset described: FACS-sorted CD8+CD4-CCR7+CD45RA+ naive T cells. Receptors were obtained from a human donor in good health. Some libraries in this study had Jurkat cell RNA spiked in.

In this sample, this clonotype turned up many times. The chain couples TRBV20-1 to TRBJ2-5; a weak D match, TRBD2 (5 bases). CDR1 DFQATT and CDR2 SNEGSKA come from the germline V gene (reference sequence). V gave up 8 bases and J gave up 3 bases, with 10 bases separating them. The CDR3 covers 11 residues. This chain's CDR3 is CSTGGEETQYF. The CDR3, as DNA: TGCAGTACCGGAGGCGAAGAGACCCAGTACTTC.

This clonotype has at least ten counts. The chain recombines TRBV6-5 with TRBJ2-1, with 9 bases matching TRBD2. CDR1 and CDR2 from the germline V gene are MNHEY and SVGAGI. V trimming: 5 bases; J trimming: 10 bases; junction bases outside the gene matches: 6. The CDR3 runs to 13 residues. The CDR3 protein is CASSIGSGGEQFF. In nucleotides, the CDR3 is TGTGCCAGCAGTATAGGTAGCGGGGGAGAGCAGTTCTTC.

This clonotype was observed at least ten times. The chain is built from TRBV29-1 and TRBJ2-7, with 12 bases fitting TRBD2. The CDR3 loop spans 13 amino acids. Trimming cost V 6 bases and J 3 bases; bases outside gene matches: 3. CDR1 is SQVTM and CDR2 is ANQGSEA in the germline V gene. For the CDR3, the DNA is TGCAGCGTACTAGCGGGGGGCGGCTACGAGCAGTACTTC. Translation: CSVLAGGGYEQYF.

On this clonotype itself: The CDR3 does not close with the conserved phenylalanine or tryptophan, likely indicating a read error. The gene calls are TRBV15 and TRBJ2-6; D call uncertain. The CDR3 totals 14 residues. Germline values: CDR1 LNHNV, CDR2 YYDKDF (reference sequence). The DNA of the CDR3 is TGCGCCACCAGCTCTGCCTCTGGGGCCAACGTCCTGACTCTC. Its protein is CATSSASGANVLTL.

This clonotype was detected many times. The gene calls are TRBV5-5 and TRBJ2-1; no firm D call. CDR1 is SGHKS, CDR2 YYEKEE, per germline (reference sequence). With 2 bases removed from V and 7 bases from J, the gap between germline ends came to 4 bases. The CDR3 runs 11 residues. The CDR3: CASSFINEQFF. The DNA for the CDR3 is TGTGCCAGCAGCTTCATAAATGAGCAGTTCTTC. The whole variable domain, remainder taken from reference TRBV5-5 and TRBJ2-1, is DAGVTQSPTHLIKTRGQQVTLRCSPISGHKSVSWYQQVLGQGPQFIFQYYEKEERGRGNFPDRFSARQFPNYSSELNVNALLLGDSALYLCASSFINEQFFGPGTRLTVL.

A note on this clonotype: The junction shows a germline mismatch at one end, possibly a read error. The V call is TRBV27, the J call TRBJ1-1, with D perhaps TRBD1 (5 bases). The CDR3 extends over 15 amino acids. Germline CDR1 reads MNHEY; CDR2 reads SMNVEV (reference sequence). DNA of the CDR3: TGTACCAGCAGTTTAGGAGTTCCAGGGAGGACTGAAGCTTTCTTT. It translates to CTSSLGVPGRTEAFF.

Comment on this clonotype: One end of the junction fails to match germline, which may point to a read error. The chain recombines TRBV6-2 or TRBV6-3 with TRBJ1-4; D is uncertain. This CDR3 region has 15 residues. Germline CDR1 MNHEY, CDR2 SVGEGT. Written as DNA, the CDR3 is TGTGCCGGCAGTTCGCCGGCCTCCATCTCAGAAAAACTGTTTTTT. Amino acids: CAGSSPASISEKLFF.

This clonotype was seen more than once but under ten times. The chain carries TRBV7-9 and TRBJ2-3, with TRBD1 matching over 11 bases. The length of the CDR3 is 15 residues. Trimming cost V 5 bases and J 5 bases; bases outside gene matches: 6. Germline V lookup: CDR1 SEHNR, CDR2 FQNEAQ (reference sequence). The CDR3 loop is CASSPGDRGLDTQYF. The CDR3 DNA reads TGTGCCAGCAGCCCGGGGGACAGGGGGTTAGATACGCAGTATTTT.

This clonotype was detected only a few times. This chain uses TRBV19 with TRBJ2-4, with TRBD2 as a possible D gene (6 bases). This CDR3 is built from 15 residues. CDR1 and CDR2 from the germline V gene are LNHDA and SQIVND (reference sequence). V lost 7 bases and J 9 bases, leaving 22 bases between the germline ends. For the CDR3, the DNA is TGTGCCAGTACCCCTGCGACTAGAGGTGTAACCATTCAGTACTTC. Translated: CASTPATRGVTIQYF.

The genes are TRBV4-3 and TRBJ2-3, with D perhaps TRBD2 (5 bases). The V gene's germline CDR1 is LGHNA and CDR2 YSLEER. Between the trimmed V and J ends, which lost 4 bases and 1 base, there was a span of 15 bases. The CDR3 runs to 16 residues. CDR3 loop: CASSPAKGAGTDTQYF. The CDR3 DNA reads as TGCGCCAGCAGCCCAGCGAAGGGAGCGGGCACAGATACGCAGTATTTT.

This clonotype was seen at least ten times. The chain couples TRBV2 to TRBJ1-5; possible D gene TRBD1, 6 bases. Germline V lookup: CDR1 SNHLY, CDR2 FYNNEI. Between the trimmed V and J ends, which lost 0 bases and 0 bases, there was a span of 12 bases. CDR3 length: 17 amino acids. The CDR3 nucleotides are TGTGCCAGCAGTGAAGCTGTCAGGGGTTATAGCAATCAGCCCCAGCATTTT. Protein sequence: CASSEAVRGYSNQPQHF.

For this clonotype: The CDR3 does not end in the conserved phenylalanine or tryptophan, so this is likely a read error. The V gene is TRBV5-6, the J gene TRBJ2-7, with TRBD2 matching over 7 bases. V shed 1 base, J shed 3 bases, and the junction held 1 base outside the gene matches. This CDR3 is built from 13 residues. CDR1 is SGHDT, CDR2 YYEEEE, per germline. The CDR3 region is CASSLSGGYEQYS. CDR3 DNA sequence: TGTGCCAGCAGCTTGTCGGGGGGCTACGAGCAGTACTCC.

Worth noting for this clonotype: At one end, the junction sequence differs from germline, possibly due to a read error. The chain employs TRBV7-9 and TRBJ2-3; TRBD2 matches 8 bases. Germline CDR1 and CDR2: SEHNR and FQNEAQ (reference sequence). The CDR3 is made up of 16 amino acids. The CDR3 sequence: CASSSGIAGFTGTQYF. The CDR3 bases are TGTGCCAGCAGCTCAGGGATAGCGGGATTTACAGGTACGCAGTATTTT.

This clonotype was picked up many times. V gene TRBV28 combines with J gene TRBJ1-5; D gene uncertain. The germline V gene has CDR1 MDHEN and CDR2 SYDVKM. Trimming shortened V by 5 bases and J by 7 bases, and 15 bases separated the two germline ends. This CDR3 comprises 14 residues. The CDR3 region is CASSAGGLYQPQHF. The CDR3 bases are TGTGCCAGCAGTGCTGGAGGGTTGTACCAGCCCCAGCATTTT.

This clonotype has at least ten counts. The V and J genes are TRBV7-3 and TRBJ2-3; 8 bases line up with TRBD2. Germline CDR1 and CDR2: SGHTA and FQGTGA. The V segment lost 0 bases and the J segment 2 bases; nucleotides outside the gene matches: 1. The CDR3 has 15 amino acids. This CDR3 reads CASSLTSGTTDTQYF. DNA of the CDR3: TGTGCCAGCAGCTTAACTAGCGGGACCACAGATACGCAGTATTTT.

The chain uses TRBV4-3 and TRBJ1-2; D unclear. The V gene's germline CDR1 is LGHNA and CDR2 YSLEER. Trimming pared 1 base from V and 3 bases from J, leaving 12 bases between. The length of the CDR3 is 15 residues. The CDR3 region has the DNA TGCGCCAGCAGCCAAGGACCAGGATACCACTATGGCTACACCTTC. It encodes CASSQGPGYHYGYTF.

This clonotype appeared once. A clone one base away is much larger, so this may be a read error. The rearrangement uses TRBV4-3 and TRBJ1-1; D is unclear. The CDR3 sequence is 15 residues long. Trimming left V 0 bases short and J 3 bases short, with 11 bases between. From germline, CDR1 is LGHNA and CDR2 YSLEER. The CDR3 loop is CASSQDQSPDTEAFF. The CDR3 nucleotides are TGCGCCAGCAGCCAAGATCAGTCCCCGGACACTGAAGCTTTCTTT.

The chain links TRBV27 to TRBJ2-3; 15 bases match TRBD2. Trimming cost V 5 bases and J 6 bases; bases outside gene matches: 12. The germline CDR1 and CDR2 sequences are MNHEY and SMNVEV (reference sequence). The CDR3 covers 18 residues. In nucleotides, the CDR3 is TGTGCCAGCAGTCCCCTCTTTCGGACTAGCGGGGGGGCCGATACGCAGTATTTT. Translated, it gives CASSPLFRTSGGADTQYF.

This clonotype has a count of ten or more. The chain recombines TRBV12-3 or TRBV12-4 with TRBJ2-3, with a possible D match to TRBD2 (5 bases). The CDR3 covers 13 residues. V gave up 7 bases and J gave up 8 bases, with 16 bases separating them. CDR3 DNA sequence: TGTGCCAGCACCCCTGAGGTGAGGGCTACGCAGTATTTT. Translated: CASTPEVRATQYF.

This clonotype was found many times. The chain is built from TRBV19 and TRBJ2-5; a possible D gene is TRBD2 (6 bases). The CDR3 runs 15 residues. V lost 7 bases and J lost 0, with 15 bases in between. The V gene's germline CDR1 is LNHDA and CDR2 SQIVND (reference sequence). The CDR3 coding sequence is TGTGCCAGTACCACCGGACGGGGGTACCAAGAGACCCAGTACTTC. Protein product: CASTTGRGYQETQYF.

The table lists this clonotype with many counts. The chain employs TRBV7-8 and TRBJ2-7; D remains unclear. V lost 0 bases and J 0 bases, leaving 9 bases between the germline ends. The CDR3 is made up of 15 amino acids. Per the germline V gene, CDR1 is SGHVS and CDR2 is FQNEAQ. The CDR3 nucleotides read TGTGCCAGCAGCTTAGCCCCCGTTAGCTCCTACGAGCAGTACTTC. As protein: CASSLAPVSSYEQYF.

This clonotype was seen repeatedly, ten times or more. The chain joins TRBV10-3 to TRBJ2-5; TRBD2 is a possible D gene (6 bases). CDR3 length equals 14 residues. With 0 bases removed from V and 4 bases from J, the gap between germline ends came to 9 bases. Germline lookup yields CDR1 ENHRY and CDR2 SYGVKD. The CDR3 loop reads CAISESEGLETQYF. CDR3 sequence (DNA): TGTGCCATCAGTGAGTCGGAGGGACTAGAGACCCAGTACTTC.

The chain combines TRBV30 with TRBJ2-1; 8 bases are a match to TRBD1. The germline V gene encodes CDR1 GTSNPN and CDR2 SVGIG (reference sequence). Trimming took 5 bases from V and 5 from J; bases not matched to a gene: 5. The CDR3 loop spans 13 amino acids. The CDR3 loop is CAWGQGVHNEQFF. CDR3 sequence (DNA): TGTGCCTGGGGACAGGGTGTTCACAATGAGCAGTTCTTC.

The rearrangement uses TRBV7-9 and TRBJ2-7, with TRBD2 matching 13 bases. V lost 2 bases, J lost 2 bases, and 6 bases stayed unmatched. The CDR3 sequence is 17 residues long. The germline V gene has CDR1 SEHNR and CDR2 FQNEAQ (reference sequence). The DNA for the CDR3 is TGTGCCAGCAGCTTACCCTTAGGACTAGCGGGGGCCTACGAGCAGTACTTC. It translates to CASSLPLGLAGAYEQYF.

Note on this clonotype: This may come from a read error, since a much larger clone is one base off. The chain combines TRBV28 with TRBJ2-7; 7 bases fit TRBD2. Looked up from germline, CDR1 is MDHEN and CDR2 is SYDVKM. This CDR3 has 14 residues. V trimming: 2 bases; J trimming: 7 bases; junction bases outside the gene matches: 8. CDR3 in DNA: TGTGCCAGCAGTTTAGAGGCGGGGGTCGGAGAGCAGTACTTC. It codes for CASSLEAGVGEQYF. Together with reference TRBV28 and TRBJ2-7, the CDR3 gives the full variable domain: DVKVTQSSRYLVKRTGEKVFLECVQDMDHENMFWYRQDPGLGLRLIYFSYDVKMKEKGDIPEGYSVSREKKERFSLILESASTNQTSMYLCASSLEAGVGEQYFGPGTRLTVT.

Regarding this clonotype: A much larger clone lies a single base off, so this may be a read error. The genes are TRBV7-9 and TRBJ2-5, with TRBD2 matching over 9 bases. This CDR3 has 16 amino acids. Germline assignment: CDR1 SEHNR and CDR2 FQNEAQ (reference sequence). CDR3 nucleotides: TGTGCCAGCAGGGCACTAGCGGGTGTCACCCAAGAGGCCCAGTACTTC. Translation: CASRALAGVTQEAQYF.